The rows below give T cell receptor beta chains drawn from one sample of a study of Ad26.COV2.S vaccination and SARS-CoV-2 variants. Profiled with immunoSEQ multiplex PCR; TCRdb holds only in-frame clones, not every one. This sample has about 680,000 clones, with 70% to 90% found just once. This material consisted of peripheral blood, taken in a trial of Ad26.COV2.S vaccine versus placebo. The receptor source for this set is a person between 18 and 60 years old who received the Ad26.COV2.S COVID-19 vaccine or a placebo. The CDR3 runs from the conserved cysteine through the conserved F or W. A D gene is named only where the DNA matches it firmly. Clone size is stated in some rows and not others, as once, few, many or a class when expanded.

v_gene: TRBV28; abundance: once; j_gene: TRBJ2-7; d_gene: .; CDR3nt: TGTGCCAGCAGTTGGGAAGAGCAGTACTTC; CDR3aa: CASSWEEQYF
v_gene: TRBV14; abundance: .; j_gene: TRBJ2-2; d_gene: .; CDR3nt: TGTGCCAGCAGCCAAGTCCGGGGGTTGACCACCGGGGAGCTGTTTTTT; CDR3aa: CASSQVRGLTTGELFF
v_gene: TRBV29-1; abundance: .; j_gene: TRBJ2-1; d_gene: .; CDR3nt: TGCAGCGTTGAAAGGGCGTCCTCGGGGGCCTACAATGAGCAGTTCTTC; CDR3aa: CSVERASSGAYNEQFF
v_gene: TRBV5-8; abundance: .; j_gene: TRBJ2-7; d_gene: TRBD1; CDR3nt: TGTGCCAGCAGCGGTCGGGACAGGGGCTACGAGCAGTACTTC; CDR3aa: CASSGRDRGYEQYF
v_gene: TRBV5-4; abundance: .; j_gene: TRBJ1-2; d_gene: TRBD1; CDR3nt: TGTGCCAGCAGCCCCCCGACAGGGTTGCCGGTCTATGGCTACACCTTC; CDR3aa: CASSPPTGLPVYGYTF
v_gene: TRBV18; abundance: .; j_gene: TRBJ2-5; d_gene: .; CDR3nt: TGTGCCAGCTCACCCCGGGAGGAGACCCAGTACTTC; CDR3aa: CASSPREETQYF
v_gene: TRBV19; abundance: .; j_gene: TRBJ1-2; d_gene: .; CDR3nt: TGTGCCAGTAGCATGAATAGTGGCTACACCTTC; CDR3aa: CASSMNSGYTF
v_gene: TRBV7-8; abundance: .; j_gene: TRBJ1-5; d_gene: .; CDR3nt: TGTGCCAGCAGCTTAGAAGTTGGAGTGAATCAGCCCCAGCATTTT; CDR3aa: CASSLEVGVNQPQHF
v_gene: TRBV6-2/TRBV6-3; abundance: .; j_gene: TRBJ2-3; d_gene: TRBD2; CDR3nt: TGTGCCAGCAGTGTCGGGGGGGCCCAAGATACGCAGTATTTT; CDR3aa: CASSVGGAQDTQYF
v_gene: TRBV30; abundance: .; j_gene: TRBJ1-2; d_gene: .; CDR3nt: TGTGCCTGGAATACAGGCTATGGCTACACCTTC; CDR3aa: CAWNTGYGYTF
v_gene: TRBV24-1; abundance: .; j_gene: TRBJ2-3; d_gene: TRBD2; CDR3nt: TGTGCCACCAGAGCGGGAGGCACAGATACGCAGTATTTT; CDR3aa: CATRAGGTDTQYF
v_gene: TRBV7-8; abundance: once; j_gene: TRBJ2-7; d_gene: .; CDR3nt: TGTGCCAGCAGCAAGGGGCAGTCCTCCTACGAGCAGTACTTC; CDR3aa: CASSKGQSSYEQYF
v_gene: TRBV6-5; abundance: .; j_gene: TRBJ2-7; d_gene: .; CDR3nt: TGTGCCAGCAGTTACTCGATAGGGCAGGCCTACGAGCAGTACTTC; CDR3aa: CASSYSIGQAYEQYF
v_gene: TRBV6-6; abundance: .; j_gene: TRBJ1-5; d_gene: .; CDR3nt: TGTGCCAGCAGTTTCCTGTGGGGAGATCCCAATCAGCCCCAGCATTTT; CDR3aa: CASSFLWGDPNQPQHF
v_gene: TRBV10-3; abundance: once; j_gene: TRBJ2-3; d_gene: TRBD2; CDR3nt: TGTGCCATCAGTGAGTCGGGCGGGGGGAATGCAGATACGCAGTATTTT; CDR3aa: CAISESGGGNADTQYF
v_gene: TRBV7-2; abundance: .; j_gene: TRBJ1-2; d_gene: .; CDR3nt: TGTGCCAGCAGCGCGTCCGGGACACTGAAGAGCTACACCTTC; CDR3aa: CASSASGTLKSYTF
v_gene: TRBV13; abundance: .; j_gene: TRBJ1-5; d_gene: .; CDR3nt: TGTGCCAGCAGCTTAAGTAGCAATCAGCCCCAGCATTTT; CDR3aa: CASSLSSNQPQHF
v_gene: TRBV24-1; abundance: few; j_gene: TRBJ1-2; d_gene: .; CDR3nt: TGTGCCACCAGTGAACCAGGGGAGTGGGGTGGCTACACCTTC; CDR3aa: CATSEPGEWGGYTF
v_gene: TRBV27; abundance: .; j_gene: TRBJ2-3; d_gene: .; CDR3nt: TGTGCCAGCAGTCCCCAGACAGCGAGCACAGATACGCAGTATTTT; CDR3aa: CASSPQTASTDTQYF
v_gene: TRBV10-3; abundance: .; j_gene: TRBJ1-3; d_gene: .; CDR3nt: TGTGCCACCTCCTCGGACCGGGACCGCGGAAACACCATATATTTT; CDR3aa: CATSSDRDRGNTIYF
v_gene: TRBV19; abundance: .; j_gene: TRBJ1-4; d_gene: TRBD1; CDR3nt: TGTGCCAGTAGTCCGACAGGGCGTGCAACTAATGAAAAACTGTTTTTT; CDR3aa: CASSPTGRATNEKLFF
v_gene: TRBV9; abundance: .; j_gene: TRBJ2-7; d_gene: TRBD2; CDR3nt: TGTGCCAGCAGCGTAGGGGGACTAGCGGCACTGGGCGAGCAGTACTTC; CDR3aa: CASSVGGLAALGEQYF
v_gene: TRBV30; abundance: .; j_gene: TRBJ1-3; d_gene: .; CDR3nt: TGTGCCTGGAGAACCCGAGGAAACACCATATATTTT; CDR3aa: CAWRTRGNTIYF
v_gene: TRBV30; abundance: .; j_gene: TRBJ2-1; d_gene: TRBD2; CDR3nt: TGTGCCTGGAGTACTAGCGGGGGGAATGAGCAGTTCTTC; CDR3aa: CAWSTSGGNEQFF
v_gene: TRBV5-1; abundance: .; j_gene: TRBJ2-1; d_gene: .; CDR3nt: TGCGCCAGCAGCTCCGAGTTTCCTGCCGCCAATGAGCAGTTCTTC; CDR3aa: CASSSEFPAANEQFF
v_gene: TRBV7-9; abundance: .; j_gene: TRBJ2-7; d_gene: .; CDR3nt: TGTGCCAGCAGCCTACTAAGAACGGACGAGCAGTACTTC; CDR3aa: CASSLLRTDEQYF
v_gene: TRBV24-1; abundance: .; j_gene: TRBJ2-1; d_gene: .; CDR3nt: TGTGCCACCAGTGACAATAGGGGTGAGCAGTTCTTC; CDR3aa: CATSDNRGEQFF
v_gene: TRBV24-1; abundance: once; j_gene: TRBJ2-7; d_gene: .; CDR3nt: TGTGCCACCAGTGAGGGTGACGAGCAGTACTTC; CDR3aa: CATSEGDEQYF
v_gene: TRBV5-1; abundance: .; j_gene: TRBJ2-3; d_gene: .; CDR3nt: TGCGCCAGCAGCTTTTCTAGCAGCGCAGATACGCAGTATTTT; CDR3aa: CASSFSSSADTQYF
v_gene: TRBV5-6; abundance: .; j_gene: TRBJ2-2; d_gene: .; CDR3nt: TGTGCCAGCAGCCCCCAGAACACCGGGGAGCTGTTTTTT; CDR3aa: CASSPQNTGELFF
v_gene: TRBV29-1; abundance: .; j_gene: TRBJ2-2; d_gene: .; CDR3nt: TGCAGCGTTGCTTGGGTCGGGGGGCGTAACACCGGGGAGCTGTTTTTT; CDR3aa: CSVAWVGGRNTGELFF
v_gene: TRBV14; abundance: .; j_gene: TRBJ2-1; d_gene: TRBD2; CDR3nt: TGTGCCAGCAGCCCTCGGACTAGCGGGGGGAAGTTCTTC; CDR3aa: CASSPRTSGGKFF
v_gene: TRBV5-5; abundance: once; j_gene: TRBJ1-1; d_gene: .; CDR3nt: TGTGCCAGCAGCGGGTGGGTTGCTGAAGCTTTCTTT; CDR3aa: CASSGWVAEAFF
v_gene: TRBV19; abundance: once; j_gene: TRBJ2-2; d_gene: TRBD1; CDR3nt: TGTGCCAGTACCTTGGGACAGGGGATGCGGGAGCTGTTTTTT; CDR3aa: CASTLGQGMRELFF
v_gene: TRBV27; abundance: .; j_gene: TRBJ2-7; d_gene: .; CDR3nt: TGTGCCAGCAGTTTCCTAGGGGACGAGCAGTACTTC; CDR3aa: CASSFLGDEQYF
v_gene: TRBV6-5; abundance: .; j_gene: TRBJ1-1; d_gene: .; CDR3nt: TGTGCCAGCAGTTACGGGTGGGGGGGACCTGAAGCTTTCTTT; CDR3aa: CASSYGWGGPEAFF
v_gene: TRBV5-4; abundance: .; j_gene: TRBJ1-6; d_gene: .; CDR3nt: TGTGCCAGCAGCTTGTTTGGTTCCTATAATTCACCCCTCCACTTT; CDR3aa: CASSLFGSYNSPLHF
v_gene: TRBV5-6; abundance: .; j_gene: TRBJ2-1; d_gene: TRBD1; CDR3nt: TGTGCCAGCAGCTGGACAGGACAGGGCACCTTCTCGTCCTACAATGAGCAGTTCTTC; CDR3aa: CASSWTGQGTFSSYNEQFF
v_gene: TRBV24-1; abundance: .; j_gene: TRBJ2-1; d_gene: TRBD2; CDR3nt: TGTGCCACAACGCCGGGACTAGCGGGAGGCAATGAGCAGTTCTTC; CDR3aa: CATTPGLAGGNEQFF
v_gene: TRBV6-4; abundance: few; j_gene: TRBJ2-6; d_gene: TRBD2; CDR3nt: TGTGCCAGCAGTGTGCGCGGGGGGTCTGGGGCCAACGTCCTGACTTTC; CDR3aa: CASSVRGGSGANVLTF
v_gene: TRBV19; abundance: .; j_gene: TRBJ1-3; d_gene: .; CDR3nt: TGTGCCAGTACCCGGCTAGGAGGTCACGGAAACACCATATATTTT; CDR3aa: CASTRLGGHGNTIYF
v_gene: TRBV7-9; abundance: .; j_gene: TRBJ2-7; d_gene: TRBD1; CDR3nt: TGTGCCAGCAGTCCTACAGGGGGGTGGGAGCAGTACTTC; CDR3aa: CASSPTGGWEQYF
v_gene: TRBV7-9; abundance: .; j_gene: TRBJ2-3; d_gene: .; CDR3nt: TGTGCCAGCAGCTTAGCGCATGCAGGGAGGAATACGCAGTATTTT; CDR3aa: CASSLAHAGRNTQYF
v_gene: TRBV11-2; abundance: .; j_gene: TRBJ2-7; d_gene: .; CDR3nt: TGTGCCAGCAGCGCCACGGGCCACGAGCAGTACTTC; CDR3aa: CASSATGHEQYF
v_gene: TRBV19; abundance: .; j_gene: TRBJ2-2; d_gene: TRBD2; CDR3nt: TGTGCCAGTAACCCTACCGGCGGGACTAGCGGGGGGGCCGGGGAGCTGTTTTTT; CDR3aa: CASNPTGGTSGGAGELFF
v_gene: TRBV19; abundance: .; j_gene: TRBJ1-2; d_gene: .; CDR3nt: TGTGCCAGTAGTGTCCTACAGGGAAGAATCACCTTC; CDR3aa: CASSVLQGRITF
v_gene: TRBV15; abundance: .; j_gene: TRBJ2-7; d_gene: TRBD2; CDR3nt: TGTGCCACCAGCAGGGATCTGGGACTAGCCAGCGAGCAGTACTTC; CDR3aa: CATSRDLGLASEQYF
v_gene: TRBV5-1; abundance: .; j_gene: TRBJ1-4; d_gene: .; CDR3nt: TGCGCCAGCAGCTTGTTCGCTGGCGGGAATGAAAAACTGTTTTTT; CDR3aa: CASSLFAGGNEKLFF
v_gene: TRBV4-2; abundance: .; j_gene: TRBJ1-3; d_gene: .; CDR3nt: TGTGCCAGCAGCCAAGTAGCAGTCTCTGGAAACACCATATATTTT; CDR3aa: CASSQVAVSGNTIYF
v_gene: TRBV3-1/TRBV3-2; abundance: .; j_gene: TRBJ1-5; d_gene: .; CDR3nt: TGTGCCAGCAGCCAAGGAGGTTCCCAGCCCCAGCATTTT; CDR3aa: CASSQGGSQPQHF
v_gene: TRBV6-6; abundance: .; j_gene: TRBJ2-5; d_gene: TRBD2; CDR3nt: TGTGCCAGCAGTCCCCCGACTAGCGGGGGGAGGGAGACCCAGTACTTC; CDR3aa: CASSPPTSGGRETQYF
v_gene: TRBV4-3; abundance: .; j_gene: TRBJ1-2; d_gene: .; CDR3nt: TGCGCCAGCAGCCCCGCTCACACACGGGGCTACACCTTC; CDR3aa: CASSPAHTRGYTF
v_gene: TRBV6-2/TRBV6-3; abundance: .; j_gene: TRBJ2-1; d_gene: .; CDR3nt: TGTGCCAGCAGTTCCCCCAGTATCTCCTACAATGAGCAGTTCTTC; CDR3aa: CASSSPSISYNEQFF
v_gene: TRBV3-1/TRBV3-2; abundance: once; j_gene: TRBJ1-5; d_gene: .; CDR3nt: TGTGCCAGTTCCGGGACATCTGACGATAGCAATCAGCCCCAGCATTTT; CDR3aa: CASSGTSDDSNQPQHF
v_gene: TRBV15; abundance: .; j_gene: TRBJ1-2; d_gene: .; CDR3nt: TGTGCCACCAGCAGAGGAAGGGGACAACTCTACGGGTATGGCTACACCTTC; CDR3aa: CATSRGRGQLYGYGYTF